Listed here are 32 T cell receptor beta chains from one sample, sequenced in a study of blood T cell repertoires in COVID-19. Profiled with immunoSEQ multiplex PCR; TCRdb holds only in-frame clones, not every one. The sample contains about 63,000 clones, 74% of which appear only once. Sequencing was carried out using peripheral blood. These receptors were taken from a woman of 80 years or more with acute or convalescent COVID-19.

The CDR3 spells CASSARQGNSGNTIYF. As DNA, the CDR3 is TGTGCCAGCAGCGCGCGACAGGGGAACTCTGGAAACACCATATATTTT. V usage is TRBV4-2 and J usage is TRBJ1-3, with 8 bases lining up with TRBD1. V trimming: 5 bases; J trimming: 0 bases; junction bases outside the gene matches: 6. The germline gives CDR1 LGHNA, CDR2 YNFKEQ. This CDR3 spans 16 amino acids.

This chain uses TRBV7-2 with TRBJ2-2, with D tentatively TRBD2 (5 bases). Germline V lookup: CDR1 SGHTA, CDR2 FQGNSA. Trimming removed 1 base at V and 14 bases at J, with 14 bases between. The CDR3 extends over 13 amino acids. CDR3 in amino acids: CASSLGWEKSLFF. The CDR3 DNA follows: TGTGCCAGCAGCTTAGGGTGGGAGAAGTCCCTGTTTTTT.

This chain uses TRBV27 with TRBJ1-5; a weak D match, TRBD1 (5 bases). The CDR3 spans 14 residues. V was trimmed by 5 bases and J by 4 bases, leaving 12 bases between them. From germline, CDR1 is MNHEY and CDR2 SMNVEV (reference sequence). The DNA of the CDR3 is TGTGCCAGCAGTCCCCCGGAGGGGAATCAGCCCCAGCATTTT. Its protein is CASSPPEGNQPQHF.

The DNA of the CDR3 is TGTGCCAGCAGCTTAGACCGGGACAGGGCGAACAATGAGCAGTTCTTC. This codes for CASSLDRDRANNEQFF. The chain has TRBV7-2 and TRBJ2-1; 9 nucleotides line up with TRBD1. The CDR3 is 16 amino acids. Trimming took 1 base from V and 5 from J; bases not matched to a gene: 6. From germline, CDR1 is SGHTA and CDR2 FQGNSA. The whole variable domain, remainder taken from reference TRBV7-2 and TRBJ2-1, is GAGVSQSPSNKVTEKGKDVELRCDPISGHTALYWYRQSLGQGLEFLIYFQGNSAPDKSGLPSDRFSAERTGGSVSTLTIQRTQQEDSAVYLCASSLDRDRANNEQFFGPGTRLTVL.

The chain is built from TRBV25-1 and TRBJ1-1; 9 bases fit TRBD1. V shed 3 bases and J 5 bases; nucleotides not matched to a gene: 7. The CDR3 runs 15 residues. In germline, CDR1 is MGHDK, CDR2 SYGVNS. CDR3 residues: CASSDPGQGRTEAFF. DNA for the CDR3: TGTGCCAGCAGTGATCCGGGACAGGGAAGGACTGAAGCTTTCTTT.

The rearrangement joins TRBV29-1 to TRBJ2-1; weak D call: TRBD2 (6 bases). The CDR3 spans 13 residues. V was pared by 4 bases and J by 5 bases, with 12 bases between. CDR1 and CDR2 (germline): SQVTM, ANQGSEA. The CDR3 region has the DNA TGCAGCGTTGGTCGCGGGGCCAACAATGAGCAGTTCTTC. Amino acid sequence: CSVGRGANNEQFF.

This clone appeared many times. The chain carries TRBV6-1 and TRBJ2-7, with 7 bases aligning to TRBD2. Germline CDR1 is MNHNS and CDR2 is SASEGT. CDR3 length equals 16 residues. With V trimmed by 3 bases and J by 2 bases, 10 bases remained unmatched. The chain's CDR3 is CASSEDGGGAPYEQYF. In DNA, the CDR3 is TGTGCCAGCAGTGAGGACGGGGGAGGGGCGCCCTACGAGCAGTACTTC.

V gene TRBV7-9 combines with J gene TRBJ2-1; 9 bases align to TRBD1. The CDR3 has 15 amino acids. The germline gives CDR1 SEHNR, CDR2 FQNEAQ (reference sequence). The trim removed 5 bases at V and 6 bases at J, leaving 8 bases unmatched. This CDR3 reads CASSPGTGIVNEQFF. The CDR3 bases are TGTGCCAGCAGCCCCGGGACAGGGATTGTCAATGAGCAGTTCTTC. The full variable domain, completed using reference TRBV7-9 and TRBJ2-1, is DTGVSQNPRHKITKRGQNVTFRCDPISEHNRLYWYRQTLGQGPEFLTYFQNEAQLEKSRLLSDRFSAERPKGSFSTLEIQRTEQGDSAMYLCASSPGTGIVNEQFFGPGTRLTVL.

In nucleotides, the CDR3 is TGTGCCAGCAGTAATACAGGGCAAGGGGATGGCTACACCTTC. Translation: CASSNTGQGDGYTF. The chain carries TRBV25-1 and TRBJ1-2; TRBD1 is a possible D gene (6 bases). With 5 bases removed from V and 6 bases from J, the gap between germline ends came to 16 bases. Per the germline V gene, CDR1 is MGHDK and CDR2 is SYGVNS. The CDR3 spans 14 residues.

The V and J genes are TRBV3-1 (or the pseudogene TRBV3-2) and TRBJ2-5; D may be TRBD1 (6 bases). From germline, CDR1 is LGHDT and CDR2 YNNKEL (reference sequence). The CDR3 runs to 19 residues. V shed 1 base and J shed 2 bases, with 23 bases lying between them. The CDR3 DNA is TGTGCCAGCAGCCAAGCTATCGGCCCTCGTGGCAGGGGTCAAGAGACCCAGTACTTC. It encodes CASSQAIGPRGRGQETQYF.

This sequence joins TRBV6-4 and TRBJ2-1; 13 nucleotides align to TRBD2. The V gene's germline CDR1 is MRHNA and CDR2 SNTAGT. After removal of 5 bases from V and 7 bases from J, the junction contained 8 bases not matched to a gene. CDR3 size: 16 residues. In nucleotides, the CDR3 is TGTGCCAGCAGTCTCGAAGGACTAGCGGGAGCAAATGAGCAGTTCTTC. It encodes CASSLEGLAGANEQFF.

V and J are TRBV20-1 and TRBJ2-2, with TRBD1 identical over 8 bases. CDR3 size: 14 residues. The trim removed 3 bases at V and 5 bases at J, leaving 5 bases unmatched. CDR1 DFQATT and CDR2 SNEGSKA come from the germline V gene (reference sequence). DNA of the CDR3: TGCAGTGCTAGTCGGCAGGGGGCGACCGGGGAGCTGTTTTTT. Translation gives CSASRQGATGELFF.

The rearrangement joins TRBV5-1 to TRBJ1-3, with TRBD1 identical over 7 bases. The trim removed 3 bases at V and 4 bases at J, leaving 10 bases unmatched. The CDR3 contains 16 residues. Germline V gene lookup returns CDR1 SGHRS and CDR2 YFSETQ. The CDR3 region is CASSSETGTLGNTIYF. Written as DNA, the CDR3 is TGCGCCAGCAGCTCGGAGACAGGGACCCTCGGAAACACCATATATTTT.

The chain joins TRBV18 to TRBJ2-7; tentatively, D is TRBD2 (5 bases). Germline CDR1 reads KGHSH; CDR2 reads LQKENI. Trimming removed 4 bases from V and 4 bases from J, with 11 bases in between. The CDR3 totals 13 residues. The CDR3 nucleotides read TGTGCCAGCTCACTCCGACGAGGGTACGAGCAGTACTTC. Translation gives CASSLRRGYEQYF. Complete variable domain (other parts from reference TRBV18 and TRBJ2-7): NAGVMQNPRHLVRRRGQEARLRCSPMKGHSHVYWYRQLPEEGLKFMVYLQKENIIDESGMPKERFSAEFPKEGPSILRIQQVVRGDSAAYFCASSLRRGYEQYFGPGTRLTVT.

The CDR3 DNA reads as TGCAGCGCTAGGACAGGGGATTCACCCCTCCACTTT. Translating gives CSARTGDSPLHF. The V call is TRBV29-1, the J call TRBJ1-6, with TRBD1 matching over 9 bases. With 7 bases clipped from V and 8 bases from J, the junction kept 3 bases outside the gene matches. The germline V gene has CDR1 SQVTM and CDR2 ANQGSEA. This CDR3 is built from 12 residues. Drawing the rest from reference TRBV29-1 and TRBJ1-6, the complete variable domain is SAVISQKPSRDICQRGTSLTIQCQVDSQVTMMFWYRQQPGQSLTLIATANQGSEATYESGFVIDKFPISRPNLTFSTLTVSNMSPEDSSIYLCSARTGDSPLHFGNGTRLTVT.

J is TRBJ1-3 and V is TRBV2, with D unclear. Germline values: CDR1 SNHLY, CDR2 FYNNEI. V gave up 7 bases and J gave up 0 bases, with 16 bases separating them. The CDR3 is made up of 16 amino acids. This CDR3 is CASTLEGPSSGNTIYF. The CDR3 DNA sequence: TGTGCCAGCACCCTGGAGGGTCCGAGCTCTGGAAACACCATATATTTT. Based on the CDR3 plus reference TRBV2 and TRBJ1-3, the full variable domain is EPEVTQTPSHQVTQMGQEVILRCVPISNHLYFYWYRQILGQKVEFLVSFYNNEISEKSEIFDDQFSVERPDGSNFTLKIRSTKLEDSAMYFCASTLEGPSSGNTIYFGEGSWLTVV.

The chain couples TRBV4-1 to TRBJ2-1; TRBD2 matches 9 bases. Germline CDR1 MGHRA, CDR2 YSYEKL. V lost 3 bases and J lost 7; bases outside the gene matches: 10. The CDR3 is 16 residues long. The CDR3 reads CASSQSFLSGGNEQFF. The CDR3 coding sequence is TGCGCCAGCAGCCAGAGTTTTTTGAGCGGGGGGAATGAGCAGTTCTTC.

This clone was detected a few times. The gene calls are TRBV4-3 and TRBJ2-3; possible D gene TRBD2, 6 bases. Between the trimmed V and J ends, which lost 0 bases and 4 bases, there was a span of 14 bases. Per the germline V gene, CDR1 is LGHNA and CDR2 is YSLEER. This CDR3 spans 16 amino acids. CDR3 loop: CASSQERGREADTQYF. The DNA of the CDR3 is TGCGCCAGCAGCCAAGAGAGGGGAAGGGAGGCAGATACGCAGTATTTT.

The rearrangement joins TRBV4-2 to TRBJ1-1; D is perhaps TRBD1 (5 bases). Looked up from germline, CDR1 is LGHNA and CDR2 is YNFKEQ. CDR3 size: 15 residues. V was pared by 0 bases and J by 4 bases, with 12 bases between. Here the CDR3 reads CASSQEFWGGTEAFF. As DNA, the CDR3 is TGTGCCAGCAGCCAAGAGTTTTGGGGGGGCACTGAAGCTTTCTTT.

The rearrangement links TRBV2 to TRBJ2-6; 8 positions match TRBD2. V shed 4 bases and J 0 bases; nucleotides not matched to a gene: 5. The CDR3 consists of 17 residues. The germline V gene has CDR1 SNHLY and CDR2 FYNNEI. DNA of the CDR3: TGTGCCAGCAGTGGAAGCGGGAGAAACTCTGGGGCCAACGTCCTGACTTTC. Translating it yields CASSGSGRNSGANVLTF.

The gene calls are TRBV19 and TRBJ2-5; tentatively, D is TRBD2 (5 bases). Germline CDR1 reads LNHDA; CDR2 reads SQIVND (reference sequence). V was clipped by 3 bases and J by 4 bases, with 18 bases between them. This CDR3 contains 16 residues. CDR3: CASSMGGRSSGETQYF. The CDR3 coding sequence is TGTGCCAGTAGTATGGGCGGGCGTTCGTCGGGAGAGACCCAGTACTTC.

The chain employs TRBV7-6 and TRBJ1-2; D might be TRBD1 (6 bases). Germline V gene sequence: CDR1 SGHVS, CDR2 FNYEAQ. The CDR3 contains 14 residues. With 5 bases removed from V and 8 bases from J, the gap between germline ends came to 18 bases. The CDR3 region has the DNA TGTGCCAGCAGCCAATTGACAGGCCCGGGGGGCTACACCTTC. Translation gives CASSQLTGPGGYTF. Variable domain in full (rest from reference TRBV7-6 and TRBJ1-2): GAGVSQSPRYKVTKRGQDVALRCDPISGHVSLYWYRQALGQGPEFLTYFNYEAQQDKSGLPNDRFSAERPEGSISTLTIQRTEQRDSAMYRCASSQLTGPGGYTFGSGTRLTVV.

J is TRBJ1-2 and V is TRBV19, with D tentatively TRBD1 (5 bases). The CDR3 has 12 amino acids. The V end lost 3 bases, the J end lost 7 bases, and 9 bases lay between the germline ends. Per the germline V gene, CDR1 is LNHDA and CDR2 is SQIVND (reference sequence). CDR3 in amino acids: CASSIRQGGYTF. In DNA form, the CDR3 reads TGTGCCAGTAGTATTCGTCAGGGTGGCTACACCTTC. The complete variable domain, with remaining parts taken from reference TRBV19 and TRBJ1-2, reads DGGITQSPKYLFRKEGQNVTLSCEQNLNHDAMYWYRQDPGQGLRLIYYSQIVNDFQKGDIAEGYSVSREKKESFPLTVTSAQKNPTAFYLCASSIRQGGYTFGSGTRLTVV.

The chain has TRBV18 and TRBJ2-1; maybe TRBD2 (6 bases). Germline V gene lookup returns CDR1 KGHSH and CDR2 LQKENI. CDR3 length: 15 amino acids. Trimming pared 3 bases from V and 0 bases from J, leaving 9 bases between. The CDR3 DNA is TGTGCCAGCTCACCTTTCGGGAGCTCCTACAATGAGCAGTTCTTC. Translation gives CASSPFGSSYNEQFF.

This chain links TRBV6-5 with TRBJ2-1; TRBD2 aligns across 11 bases. The CDR3 is made up of 15 amino acids. Trimming removed 7 bases from V and 2 bases from J; junction bases left unmatched: 4. The germline CDR1 and CDR2 sequences are MNHEY and SVGAGI. The CDR3 DNA reads TGTGCCAGCAATCTAGCGGGGGGAACCTACAATGAGCAGTTCTTC. It codes for CASNLAGGTYNEQFF.

This chain links TRBV9 with TRBJ2-3, with 9 bases matching TRBD1. This CDR3 spans 15 amino acids. J was trimmed by 3 bases and V by 3 bases; bases with no gene match: 5. Looked up from germline, CDR1 is SGDLS and CDR2 is YYNGEE. CDR3 residues: CASSGDREWTDTQYF. The CDR3 bases are TGTGCCAGCAGCGGGGACAGGGAGTGGACAGATACGCAGTATTTT.

The chain carries TRBV11-3 and TRBJ2-3; TRBD2 matches at 14 bases. CDR1 and CDR2 from the germline V gene are SGHNT and YENEEA. V was clipped by 5 bases and J by 6 bases; unmatched bases: 7. The CDR3 runs 16 residues. The CDR3 DNA is TGTGCCAGCAGCACCGCCGGGACTAGCGGGAGCGATACGCAGTATTTT. It translates to CASSTAGTSGSDTQYF. Looking up the rest from reference TRBV11-3 and TRBJ2-3 gives the full variable domain: EAGVVQSPRYKIIEKKQPVAFWCNPISGHNTLYWYLQNLGQGPELLIRYENEEAVDDSQLPKDRFSAERLKGVDSTLKIQPAELGDSAVYLCASSTAGTSGSDTQYFGPGTRLTVL.

By proportion, this clone is medium-sized (0.01 to 0.1%). V usage is TRBV5-1 and J usage is TRBJ2-2; 9 nucleotides line up with TRBD1. CDR1 is SGHRS, CDR2 YFSETQ, per germline. V gave up 4 bases and J gave up 4 bases; unmatched junction bases: 5. CDR3 length: 15 residues. CDR3 sequence: CASSPGQGITGELFF. The CDR3 DNA sequence: TGCGCCAGCAGCCCGGGACAGGGTATCACCGGGGAGCTGTTTTTT.

The chain employs TRBV5-1 and TRBJ1-2; 7 bases map to TRBD1. V was clipped by 4 bases and J by 2 bases; unmatched bases: 8. The germline V gene encodes CDR1 SGHRS and CDR2 YFSETQ. CDR3 length: 15 residues. The DNA for the CDR3 is TGCGCCAGCAGCCCCAGGACAGGTACCAACTATGGCTACACCTTC. As protein: CASSPRTGTNYGYTF.

The J gene is TRBJ1-1, the V gene TRBV24-1; 7 nucleotides align to TRBD1. Germline trimming cut 7 bases from V and 1 base from J; bases unmatched to any gene: 5. Germline-derived CDR1 and CDR2 are KGHDR and SFDVKD. This CDR3 has 14 amino acids. Written as DNA, the CDR3 is TGTGCCACCAGATCGACAGGGCCGAACACTGAAGCTTTCTTT. Translated: CATRSTGPNTEAFF.

The chain recombines TRBV11-2 with TRBJ2-3; 8 bases fit TRBD2. The ends lost 1 base at V and 2 bases at J; junction bases unmatched: 2. The CDR3 length is 15 residues. The V gene's germline CDR1 is SGHAT and CDR2 FQNNGV. The CDR3 nucleotides are TGTGCCAGCAGCTTAGTAGGACTAGCCACAGATACGCAGTATTTT. Its protein product is CASSLVGLATDTQYF. The variable domain in full, completed from reference TRBV11-2 and TRBJ2-3, reads EAGVAQSPRYKIIEKRQSVAFWCNPISGHATLYWYQQILGQGPKLLIQFQNNGVVDDSQLPKDRFSAERLKGVDSTLKIQPAKLEDSAVYLCASSLVGLATDTQYFGPGTRLTVL.

The V call is TRBV28, the J call TRBJ1-3; D unclear. The germline CDR1 and CDR2 sequences are MDHEN and SYDVKM. The V end was cut by 2 bases, the J end by 0 bases, with 8 bases between. This CDR3 is built from 15 residues. CDR3 coding DNA: TGTGCCAGCAGTTTACAGGCTCTCTCTGGAAACACCATATATTTT. Protein sequence: CASSLQALSGNTIYF.